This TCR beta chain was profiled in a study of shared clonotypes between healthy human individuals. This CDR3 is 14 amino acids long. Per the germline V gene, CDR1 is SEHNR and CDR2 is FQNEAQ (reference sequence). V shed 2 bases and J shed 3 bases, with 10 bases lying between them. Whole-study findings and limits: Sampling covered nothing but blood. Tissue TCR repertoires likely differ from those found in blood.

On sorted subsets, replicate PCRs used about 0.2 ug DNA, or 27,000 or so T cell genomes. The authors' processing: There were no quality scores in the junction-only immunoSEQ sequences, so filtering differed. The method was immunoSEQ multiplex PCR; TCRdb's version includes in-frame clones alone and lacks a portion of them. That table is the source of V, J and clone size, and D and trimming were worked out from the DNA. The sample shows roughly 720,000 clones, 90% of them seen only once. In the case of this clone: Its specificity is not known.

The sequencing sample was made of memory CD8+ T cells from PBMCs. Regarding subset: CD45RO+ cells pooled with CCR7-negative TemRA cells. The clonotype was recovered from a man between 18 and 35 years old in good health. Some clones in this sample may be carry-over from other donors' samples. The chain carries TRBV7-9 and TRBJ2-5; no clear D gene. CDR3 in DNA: TGTGCCAGCAGCTTATTCGGGCCAGAAGAGACCCAGTACTTC. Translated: CASSLFGPEETQYF.